This T cell receptor (beta chain) was sequenced for a study of beta chain features in type 1 diabetes. Study in general: Researchers looked at roughly 110 million sorted cells across all samples. Points from the study as a whole: Among all four CD4+ subsets, Type 1 diabetes patients had TCRB CDR3s that were moderately but significantly shorter. Within patients, naive, central memory and Treg TCRB repertoires seemed more similar than within healthy donors.

By way of CD45RO/CCR7/CD25/CD127/CD95/CD27, the CD4+ regulatory, stem cell-like memory, central memory and naive cells were sorted. As every portion of the isolated RNA was reverse transcribed, the sequencing read expressed TCRB transcripts. The data were produced by immunoSEQ multiplex PCR, yet TCRdb's version contains in-frame clones alone and is incomplete. The sample contains 810,000 or so clones, roughly 15% of which appear only once. V lost 5 bases and J 9 bases, leaving 17 bases between the germline ends. Germline V CDR1 and CDR2: WSHSY, SAAADI. The CDR3 is 13 residues long. Remarks on this clone: Antigen: not known.

This receptor was identified in a woman aged 18-29 years in good health. The genes are TRBV10-2 and TRBJ2-7; a possible D gene is TRBD2 (6 bases). Sequenced input: naive CD4+ T cells from blood. CDR3 sequence (DNA): TGCGCCAGCAGTCAGGACTCCGAAGCGGGGCAGTACTTC. Translated, it gives CASSQDSEAGQYF.